This T cell receptor (beta chain) was found in a study of T-cell reconstitution after alpha-beta-depleted transplantation in children. During its preparation, the TCRbeta library received unique molecular identifiers. TCRdb re-derived calls from the PCR reads in MiXCR, one entry per CDR3 protein. The sample has about 510,000 distinct CDR3 sequences, about an eighth seen once. General study results and limits: Certain patients had high TCRbeta diversity at day 60, and it came from recipient T cells and thymic progenitors that survived. T cells produced anew were the main source of T-cell counts and diversity one year after transplant.

The length of the CDR3 is 17 residues. Trimming took 4 bases from V and 0 from J; bases not matched to a gene: 6. At least ten counts were recorded for this clonotype. The target antigen is unknown. The sequencing used PBMCs, mostly from graft donor cells, collected 180 days after TCRalphabeta/CD19-depleted stem cell transplant. The V call is TRBV12-3 or TRBV12-4, the J call TRBJ2-6, with 7 bases identical to TRBD1. The clonotype originates from a female patient aged 2 to 10 who had a stem cell transplant for aplastic anemia, so the T cells may come from the graft donor. The CDR3 region is CASSYWTGLSGANVLTF. The CDR3, as DNA: TGTGCCAGCAGTTACTGGACAGGTCTCTCTGGGGCCAACGTCCTGACTTTC.